This T cell receptor beta chain was sequenced in a study of shared clonotypes between healthy human individuals. Overall study context: Aged between 18 and 49, the donors were a couple of women and three men.

Some clones are missing from TCRdb's copy, which holds only in-frame ones; the method was immunoSEQ multiplex PCR. The sample consists of roughly 2.5 million clones, approximately 90% of them appearing once. CDR1 is SGHAT, CDR2 FQNNGV, per germline. The CDR3 is made up of 15 amino acids. Trimming cost V 0 bases and J 2 bases, with 11 bases left between them. This sequence was found in a man between 18 and 35 years old in good health. The V gene is TRBV11-2, the J gene TRBJ2-7; D may match TRBD1 or TRBD2 (5 bases each). Specimen: naive CD4+ T cells sorted from blood. The subset here: CD45RA+ positively selected. CDR3 loop: CASSLDSQGPYEQYF. In DNA, the CDR3 is TGTGCCAGCAGCTTAGATTCCCAGGGACCCTACGAGCAGTACTTC. The entire variable domain, with the rest obtained from reference TRBV11-2 and TRBJ2-7, is as follows: EAGVAQSPRYKIIEKRQSVAFWCNPISGHATLYWYQQILGQGPKLLIQFQNNGVVDDSQLPKDRFSAERLKGVDSTLKIQPAKLEDSAVYLCASSLDSQGPYEQYFGPGTRLTVT.